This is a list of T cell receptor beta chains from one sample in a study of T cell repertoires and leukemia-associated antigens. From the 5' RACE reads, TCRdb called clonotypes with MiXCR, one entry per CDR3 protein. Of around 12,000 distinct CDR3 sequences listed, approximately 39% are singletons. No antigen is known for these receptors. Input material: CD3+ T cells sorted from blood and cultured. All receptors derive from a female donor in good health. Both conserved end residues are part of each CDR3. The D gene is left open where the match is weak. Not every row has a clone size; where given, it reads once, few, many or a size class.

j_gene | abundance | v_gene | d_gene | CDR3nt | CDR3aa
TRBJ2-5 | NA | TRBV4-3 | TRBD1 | TGCGCCAGCAGCCAAGTCGGGACAGGGAAAGAGACCCAGTACTTC | CASSQVGTGKETQYF
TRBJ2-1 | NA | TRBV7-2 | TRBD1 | TGTGCCAGCAGCTTACTGGGACAGGGCTACAATGAGCAGTTCTTC | CASSLLGQGYNEQFF
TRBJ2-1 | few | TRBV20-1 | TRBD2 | TGCAGTGCTAGAGATCTAGTACTAGCGGGAGGCAGCAATGAGCAGTTCTTC | CSARDLVLAGGSNEQFF
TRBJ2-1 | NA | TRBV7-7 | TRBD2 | TGTGCCAGCCTAACCGGGACTAGCGGGAGGAAGGGGAATGAGCAGTTCTTC | CASLTGTSGRKGNEQFF
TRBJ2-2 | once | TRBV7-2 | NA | TGTCCCAGCAGCAGAGGCTGGCAGACCACCGGGGAGCTGTTTTTT | CPSSRGWQTTGELFF
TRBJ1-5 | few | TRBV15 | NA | TGTGCCACCAGCAGAACTTATCAGCCCCAGCATTTT | CATSRTYQPQHF
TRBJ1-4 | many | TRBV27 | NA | TGTGCCAGCAGTCTTCTCGGGGGGAATGAAAAACTGTTTTTT | CASSLLGGNEKLFF
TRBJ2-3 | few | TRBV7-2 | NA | TGTGCCAGCAGCTTAAGAGGGGCGCCGGTCACAGATACGCAGTATTTT | CASSLRGAPVTDTQYF
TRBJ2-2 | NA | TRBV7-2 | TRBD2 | TGTGCCGGCAGCTTAATGTGGACTAGTGGGAGGGCCGGGACCGGGGAGCTGTTTTTT | CAGSLMWTSGRAGTGELFF
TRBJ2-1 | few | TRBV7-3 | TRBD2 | TGTGCCAGCAGCCAGCGACTAGCGGAGGCCCATGAGCAGTTCTTC | CASSQRLAEAHEQFF
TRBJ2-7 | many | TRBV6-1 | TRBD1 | TGTGCCAGCGCAGACAGGGGGGCTACCTACGAGCAGTACTTC | CASADRGATYEQYF
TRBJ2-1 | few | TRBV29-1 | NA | TGCAGCGTCGCAGTCCGCGGAGGAAACAATGAGCAGTTCTTC | CSVAVRGGNNEQFF
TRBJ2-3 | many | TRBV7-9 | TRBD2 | TGTGCCAGCAGCAAGAGACTAGCGGGCACAGATACGCAGTATTTT | CASSKRLAGTDTQYF
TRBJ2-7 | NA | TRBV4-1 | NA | TGCGCCAGCAGCCACCCCGGAGGTTGGTCCTACGAGCAGTACTTC | CASSHPGGWSYEQYF
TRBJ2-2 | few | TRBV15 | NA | TGTGCCACCAGCAGGTTCTTTAGTCAGAACACCGGGGAGCTGTTTTTT | CATSRFFSQNTGELFF
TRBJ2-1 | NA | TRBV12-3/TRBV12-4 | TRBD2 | TGTGCCAGCAGTTTAGCGGGAGGGCCGCATGGGCAGTTCTTC | CASSLAGGPHGQFF
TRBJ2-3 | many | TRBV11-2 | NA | TGTGCCAGCAGCTTAGCCCCCGCAGATACGCAGTATTTT | CASSLAPADTQYF
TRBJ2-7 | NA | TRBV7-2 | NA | TGTGCCAGCAGCCCTGCAGGGGGGTACGAGCAGTACTTC | CASSPAGGYEQYF
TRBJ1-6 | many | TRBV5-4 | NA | TGTGCCAGCAGCTCACGGGGCAACGGAAATTCACCCCTCCACTTT | CASSSRGNGNSPLHF
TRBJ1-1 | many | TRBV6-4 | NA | TGTGCCAGCACCGATGGGGGGACTGAAGCTTTCTTT | CASTDGGTEAFF
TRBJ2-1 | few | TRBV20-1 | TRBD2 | TGCAGTGCTAGAGGCCTAGCGGGACAATACAATGAGCAGTTCTTC | CSARGLAGQYNEQFF
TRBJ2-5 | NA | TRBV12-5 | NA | TGTGCTAGTGGCCCTGGACTCCCTGGAGAGACCCAGTACTTC | CASGPGLPGETQYF
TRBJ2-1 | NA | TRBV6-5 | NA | TGTGCCAGCAGTCGCCCGGGACCCCTGAGGGCCAATGAGCAGTTCTTC | CASSRPGPLRANEQFF
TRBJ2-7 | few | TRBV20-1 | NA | TGCAGTGCTAGAGTGTCCGGGGGCTCCTACGAGCAGTACTTC | CSARVSGGSYEQYF
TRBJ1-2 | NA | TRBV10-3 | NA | TGTGCCATCACGGGGACACCCTTTTATGGCTACACCTTC | CAITGTPFYGYTF
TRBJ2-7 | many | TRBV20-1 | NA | TGCAGTGCTAGCTGGGACCAGGCTCGAAAGGAGCAGTACTTC | CSASWDQARKEQYF
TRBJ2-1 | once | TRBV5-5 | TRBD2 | TGTGCCAGCAGCTTGGGACTAGCGGGAGGCCCCGGGCAGTTCTTC | CASSLGLAGGPGQFF
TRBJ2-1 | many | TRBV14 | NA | TGTGCCAGCAGCCAAGAACGCCACAATGAGCAGTTCTTC | CASSQERHNEQFF
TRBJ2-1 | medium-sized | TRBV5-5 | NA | TGTGCCAGCAGCTTCTTAGCGCCGACTGAGCAGTTCTTC | CASSFLAPTEQFF
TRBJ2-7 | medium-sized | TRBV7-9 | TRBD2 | TGTGCCAGCAGCGCTCGACTAGCGGGAGTATACGAGCAGTACTTC | CASSARLAGVYEQYF
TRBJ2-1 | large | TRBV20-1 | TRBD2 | TGCAGTGCTAGAGAGACTAGCGGTTCCTACAATGAGCAGTTCTTC | CSARETSGSYNEQFF
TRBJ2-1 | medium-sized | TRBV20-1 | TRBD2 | TGCAGTGCAACGAAGGGCGGGAGTAGGTACAATGAGCAGTTCTTC | CSATKGGSRYNEQFF